The next 24 T cell receptor beta chains were all read from a single sample in a study of cytomegalovirus exposure and HLA in healthy donors. In the PCR, 60 Vbeta and 13 Jbeta primers were used. Generated by immunoSEQ multiplex PCR, the TCRdb table keeps only in-frame clones and is missing some. The table shows about 130,000 clones, with around 80% occurring only once. The sample was PBMCs. The receptors shown here come from a woman in her twenties or thirties in good health and CMV-seronegative.

This clone came up a few times. The chain joins TRBV10-2 to TRBJ2-7; TRBD1 matches 7 bases. The germline V gene has CDR1 WSHSY and CDR2 SAAADI. The CDR3 length is 15 residues. Trimming took 6 bases from V and 2 from J; bases not matched to a gene: 10. The CDR3 loop is CASSETGMSPYEQYF. CDR3 bases: TGCGCCAGCAGCGAGACAGGGATGTCTCCCTACGAGCAGTACTTC.

The chain recombines TRBV7-9 with TRBJ1-2, with TRBD1 identical over 9 bases. V was clipped by 4 bases and J by 4 bases; unmatched bases: 10. CDR1 and CDR2 from the germline V gene are SEHNR and FQNEAQ (reference sequence). This CDR3 has 16 amino acids. The CDR3 DNA reads as TGTGCCAGCAGCTATGTTACAGGGGGCACCTTCTATGGCTACACCTTC. Protein sequence: CASSYVTGGTFYGYTF.

V and J are TRBV10-3 and TRBJ1-4; no reliable D call. This CDR3 region has 14 residues. Trimming took 8 bases from V and 7 from J, leaving 17 bases between them. The germline gives CDR1 ENHRY, CDR2 SYGVKD. CDR3 DNA: TGTGCCATCTCATCGCAGTCAGGTGCTGAAAAACTGTTTTTT. Amino acid sequence: CAISSQSGAEKLFF.

The J gene is TRBJ2-2, the V gene TRBV7-2, with D possibly TRBD1 on 6 matching bases. Germline CDR1 and CDR2: SGHTA and FQGNSA. V was pared by 5 bases and J by 1 base, with 11 bases between. The CDR3 has 15 amino acids. CDR3 amino acids: CASSLWGQNTGELFF. DNA of the CDR3: TGTGCCAGCAGCCTATGGGGACAGAACACCGGGGAGCTGTTTTTT.

The rearrangement joins TRBV18 to TRBJ2-2; TRBD2 agrees at 11 bases. In germline, CDR1 is KGHSH, CDR2 LQKENI. Trimming removed 0 bases from V and 5 bases from J; junction bases left unmatched: 2. The CDR3 totals 16 residues. The CDR3 sequence: CASSPPGLAETGELFF. CDR3 coding DNA: TGTGCCAGCTCACCACCGGGACTAGCGGAGACCGGGGAGCTGTTTTTT.

This chain links TRBV7-2 with TRBJ2-5; 7 nucleotides line up with TRBD2. Germline CDR1 is SGHTA and CDR2 is FQGNSA. This CDR3 is 18 amino acids long. Trimming at V came to 2 bases and at J to 4 bases, leaving 16 bases not matched to a gene. The CDR3 DNA sequence: TGTGCCAGCAGCTTACGGGTAGCGGGCCTCCCCCCTTCAGAGACCCAGTACTTC. Protein product: CASSLRVAGLPPSETQYF.

The V call is TRBV5-6, the J call TRBJ2-7; no definite D call. Germline V lookup: CDR1 SGHDT, CDR2 YYEEEE. Trimming removed 3 bases at V and 0 bases at J, with 4 bases between. This CDR3 region has 12 residues. CDR3 sequence reads: CASSSYSYEQYF. The CDR3, as DNA: TGTGCCAGCAGCTCTTACTCCTACGAGCAGTACTTC.

The genes are TRBV19 and TRBJ2-3, with TRBD2 matching over 8 bases. The CDR3 runs to 14 residues. The junction had 10 bases not matched to a gene; V was cut back by 8 bases and J by 6 bases. Germline V gene data show CDR1 as LNHDA and CDR2 as SQIVND (reference sequence). The CDR3: CASASGGSGDTQYF. The CDR3 nucleotides are TGTGCCAGTGCGAGCGGGGGCTCCGGGGATACGCAGTATTTT.

The V gene is TRBV7-2, the J gene TRBJ2-1, with 7 bases fitting TRBD2. V lost 3 bases and J lost 9; bases outside the gene matches: 14. Germline CDR1 is SGHTA and CDR2 is FQGNSA. The CDR3 extends over 16 amino acids. The CDR3 DNA is TGTGCCAGCAGCTTGAGGGGAGCGGGAAACGCGGGTGAGCAGTTCTTC. It translates to CASSLRGAGNAGEQFF.

The rearrangement uses TRBV12-5 and TRBJ2-1; D ambiguous. Per the germline V gene, CDR1 is LGHNT and CDR2 is FRNRAP. This CDR3 is built from 15 residues. The V end lost 1 base, the J end lost 4 bases, and 11 bases lay between the germline ends. In nucleotides, the CDR3 is TGTGCTAGTGGTTTGGCCCACAGAGATTACAATGAGCAGTTCTTC. Its protein is CASGLAHRDYNEQFF.

This chain links TRBV19 with TRBJ1-5; D ambiguous. This CDR3 region has 15 residues. The germline V gene encodes CDR1 LNHDA and CDR2 SQIVND (reference sequence). V lost 1 base and J 1 base, leaving 8 bases between the germline ends. CDR3 sequence reads: CASSIAGRSNQPQHF. In DNA, the CDR3 is TGTGCCAGTAGTATAGCCGGGAGAAGCAATCAGCCCCAGCATTTT.

This clone was seen a handful of times. The V call is TRBV29-1, the J call TRBJ2-3; D perhaps matches TRBD1 (5 bases). The germline gives CDR1 SQVTM, CDR2 ANQGSEA. Trimming removed 0 bases at V and 0 bases at J, with 10 bases between. This CDR3 has 15 residues. This CDR3 reads CSVEDFGASTDTQYF. CDR3 bases: TGCAGCGTTGAAGATTTTGGGGCTAGCACAGATACGCAGTATTTT.

The chain carries TRBV5-1 and TRBJ1-1; the match to TRBD1 covers 9 bases. CDR1 SGHRS and CDR2 YFSETQ come from the germline V gene. The CDR3 extends over 14 amino acids. V dropped 9 bases and J dropped 3; count of bases not matched to a gene: 9. The CDR3 DNA follows: TGCGCCAACAGACCACAGGGGGCGGACACTGAAGCTTTCTTT. As protein: CANRPQGADTEAFF.

The chain carries TRBV6-1 and TRBJ2-5; 11 bases are a match to TRBD2. Trimming cost V 4 bases and J 2 bases; bases outside gene matches: 6. Per germline, CDR1 MNHNS and CDR2 SASEGT. This CDR3 has 16 residues. The CDR3 loop reads CASSVGTSGGQETQYF. DNA of the CDR3: TGTGCCAGCAGTGTAGGTACTAGCGGGGGACAAGAGACCCAGTACTTC.

The V call is TRBV10-1, the J call TRBJ2-5, with 7 bases lining up with TRBD1. This CDR3 region has 15 residues. Looked up from germline, CDR1 is WNHNN and CDR2 is SYGVQD (reference sequence). Germline trimming cut 6 bases from V and 5 bases from J; bases unmatched to any gene: 12. CDR3 DNA: TGCGCCAGCAGCAACAACAGGGGTCTGGGGGAGACCCAGTACTTC. It translates to CASSNNRGLGETQYF.

The V call is TRBV6-5, the J call TRBJ2-2, with D perhaps matching TRBD2 (5 bases). The germline V gene encodes CDR1 MNHEY and CDR2 SVGAGI. This CDR3 spans 14 amino acids. The ends were cut back, 7 bases at V and 4 bases at J, with 13 bases in the middle. CDR3 residues: CASTRTDSTGELFF. CDR3 DNA sequence: TGTGCCAGCACCAGGACTGATTCCACCGGGGAGCTGTTTTTT.

V gene TRBV14 combines with J gene TRBJ2-1; no definite D call. The CDR3 covers 15 residues. Germline CDR1 reads SGHDN; CDR2 reads FVKESK. Trimming stripped 1 base from V and 4 bases from J, with 11 bases between. Here the CDR3 reads CASSQGAPAYNEQFF. DNA for the CDR3: TGTGCCAGCAGCCAAGGGGCCCCAGCTTACAATGAGCAGTTCTTC.

This clone was seen only a few times. The chain links TRBV4-2 to TRBJ2-7; 7 bases fit TRBD1. With V trimmed by 4 bases and J by 0 bases, 3 bases remained unmatched. The germline gives CDR1 LGHNA, CDR2 YNFKEQ. CDR3 size: 14 residues. In DNA form, the CDR3 reads TGTGCCAGCAGCCGACAGGGTTCCTCCTACGAGCAGTACTTC. Residues: CASSRQGSSYEQYF.

The CDR3 loop reads CASSLNSDGSYEQYF. CDR3 DNA sequence: TGTGCCAGCAGCTTAAATAGCGACGGCTCCTACGAGCAGTACTTC. The chain recombines TRBV11-2 with TRBJ2-7; D is perhaps TRBD2 (5 bases). There are 15 residues in the CDR3. V was shortened by 2 bases and J by 0 bases, with 11 bases between the two germline ends. CDR1 and CDR2 from the germline V gene are SGHAT and FQNNGV.

This chain joins TRBV13 and TRBJ2-7; TRBD2 is a possible D gene (6 bases). The CDR3 spans 13 residues. Germline values: CDR1 PRHDT, CDR2 FYEKMQ (reference sequence). V lost 4 bases and J lost 3, with 10 bases in between. The CDR3 sequence is CASSSRLGYEQYF. In DNA form, the CDR3 reads TGTGCCAGCAGCTCTAGACTAGGCTACGAGCAGTACTTC.

The chain employs TRBV7-8 and TRBJ2-5, with 10 bases matching TRBD2. This CDR3 spans 15 amino acids. V lost 5 bases, J lost 4 bases, and 7 bases stayed unmatched. CDR1 SGHVS and CDR2 FQNEAQ come from the germline V gene. The chain's CDR3 is CASSNGLAASETQYF. DNA for the CDR3: TGTGCCAGCAGCAACGGACTAGCGGCCTCAGAGACCCAGTACTTC.

The CDR3 DNA reads as TGTGCCAGCAGCGCCGGTGTTTCTGACTATGGCTACACCTTC. Residues: CASSAGVSDYGYTF. The genes are TRBV9 and TRBJ1-2; no clear D. Germline CDR1 reads SGDLS; CDR2 reads YYNGEE. The CDR3 consists of 14 residues. The V gene lost 3 bases and the J gene lost 3 bases, with 12 bases spanning the gap.

This sequence joins TRBV18 and TRBJ2-3, with a tentative D call TRBD1 (5 bases). In germline, CDR1 is KGHSH, CDR2 LQKENI. Deletions cut 1 base from V and 1 base from J, with 9 bases between. CDR3 length equals 15 residues. The CDR3 loop reads CASSPRSRGTDTQYF. Here the CDR3 DNA reads TGTGCCAGCTCACCACGGAGCAGGGGCACAGATACGCAGTATTTT.

In regard to this clone: One junction end does not reproduce the germline sequence, and a read error may be involved. The rearrangement joins TRBV7-9 to TRBJ2-7, with a possible D match to TRBD1 (5 bases). Germline CDR1 SEHNR, CDR2 FQNEAQ (reference sequence). The CDR3 covers 17 residues. DNA for the CDR3: TGTTCCAGCAGCCCTTCACGCTTCGCCCGACAGTCCTACGAGCAGTACTTC. This encodes CSSSPSRFARQSYEQYF.